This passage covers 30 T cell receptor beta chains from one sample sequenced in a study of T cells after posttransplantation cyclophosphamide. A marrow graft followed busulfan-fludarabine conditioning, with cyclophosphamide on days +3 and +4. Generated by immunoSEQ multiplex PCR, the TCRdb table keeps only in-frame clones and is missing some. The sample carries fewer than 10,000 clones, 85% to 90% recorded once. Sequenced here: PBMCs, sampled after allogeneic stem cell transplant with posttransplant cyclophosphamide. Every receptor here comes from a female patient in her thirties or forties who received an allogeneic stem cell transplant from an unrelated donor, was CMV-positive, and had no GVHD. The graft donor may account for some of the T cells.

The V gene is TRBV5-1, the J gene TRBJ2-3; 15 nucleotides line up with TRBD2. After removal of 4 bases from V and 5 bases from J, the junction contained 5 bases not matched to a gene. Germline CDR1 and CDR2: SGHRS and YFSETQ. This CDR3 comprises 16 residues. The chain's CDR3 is CASSPGTSGGLDTQYF. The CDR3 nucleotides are TGCGCCAGCAGCCCTGGGACTAGCGGGGGGTTAGATACGCAGTATTTT.

The CDR3 reads CASSLAGAAYNEQFF. The CDR3 bases are TGTGCCAGCAGTCTAGCGGGGGCGGCCTACAATGAGCAGTTCTTC. The chain recombines TRBV27 with TRBJ2-1, with 10 bases identical to TRBD2. Per germline, CDR1 MNHEY and CDR2 SMNVEV (reference sequence). This CDR3 comprises 15 residues. After removal of 5 bases from V and 2 bases from J, the junction contained 3 bases not matched to a gene.

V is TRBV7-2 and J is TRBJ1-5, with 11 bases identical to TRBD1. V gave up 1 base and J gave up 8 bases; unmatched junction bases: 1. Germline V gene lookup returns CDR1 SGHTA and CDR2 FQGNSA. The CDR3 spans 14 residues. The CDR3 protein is CASSLGDRGEPQHF. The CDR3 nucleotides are TGTGCCAGCAGCTTAGGGGACAGGGGGGAGCCCCAGCATTTT.

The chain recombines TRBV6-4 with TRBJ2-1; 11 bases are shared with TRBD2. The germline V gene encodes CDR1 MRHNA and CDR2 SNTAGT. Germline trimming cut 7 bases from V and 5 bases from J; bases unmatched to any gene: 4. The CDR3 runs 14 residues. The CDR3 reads CASNGTSGNNEQFF. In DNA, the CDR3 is TGTGCCAGCAATGGGACTAGCGGAAACAATGAGCAGTTCTTC.

CDR3 in DNA: TGTGCCAGCAGCAAATGCCCGGGACAGGGAGGCAATGAGCAGTTCTTC. Amino acid sequence: CASSKCPGQGGNEQFF. The chain joins TRBV21-1 to TRBJ2-1; the listed D gene, TRBD1, was not tested against the DNA. TRBV21-1 counts as a pseudogene. There are 16 residues in the CDR3.

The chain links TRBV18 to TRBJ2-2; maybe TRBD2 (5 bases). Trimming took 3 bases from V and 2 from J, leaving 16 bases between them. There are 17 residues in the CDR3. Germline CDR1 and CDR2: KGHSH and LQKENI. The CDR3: CASSPDGIHFNTGELFF. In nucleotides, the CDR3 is TGTGCCAGCTCACCCGACGGGATCCACTTTAACACCGGGGAGCTGTTTTTT.

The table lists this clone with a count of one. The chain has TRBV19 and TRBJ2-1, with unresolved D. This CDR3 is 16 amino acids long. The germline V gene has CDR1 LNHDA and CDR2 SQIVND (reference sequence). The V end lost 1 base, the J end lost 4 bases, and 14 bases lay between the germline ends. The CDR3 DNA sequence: TGTGCCAGTAGTATAGTTAGTTGGTGGGCTTACAATGAGCAGTTCTTC. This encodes CASSIVSWWAYNEQFF.

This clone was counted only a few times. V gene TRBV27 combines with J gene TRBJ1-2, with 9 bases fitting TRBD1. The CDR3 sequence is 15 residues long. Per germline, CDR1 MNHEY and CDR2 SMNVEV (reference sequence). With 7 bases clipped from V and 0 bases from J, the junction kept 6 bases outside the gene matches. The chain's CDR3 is CASKRTGVSNYGYTF. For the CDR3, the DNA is TGTGCCAGCAAAAGGACAGGGGTCTCTAACTATGGCTACACCTTC.

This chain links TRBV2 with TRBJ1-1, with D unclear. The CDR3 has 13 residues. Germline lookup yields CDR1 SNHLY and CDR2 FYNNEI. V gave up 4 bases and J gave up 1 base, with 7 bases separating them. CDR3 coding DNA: TGTGCCAGCAGTGTGGAGCGGAACACTGAAGCTTTCTTT. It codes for CASSVERNTEAFF.

This CDR3 reads CASSSRTGGKLFF. The CDR3 DNA reads as TGTGCCAGCAGCTCAAGGACAGGGGGAAAACTGTTTTTT. The rearrangement joins TRBV7-2 to TRBJ1-4, with 10 bases lining up with TRBD1. The germline gives CDR1 SGHTA, CDR2 FQGNSA. V gave up 4 bases and J gave up 10 bases; unmatched junction bases: 3. This CDR3 comprises 13 residues.

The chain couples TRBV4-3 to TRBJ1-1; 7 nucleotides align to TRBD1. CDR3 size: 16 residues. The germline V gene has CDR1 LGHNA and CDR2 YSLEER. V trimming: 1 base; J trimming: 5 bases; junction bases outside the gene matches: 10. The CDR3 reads CASSQVIDRVGTEAFF. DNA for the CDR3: TGCGCCAGCAGCCAAGTTATCGACAGGGTTGGGACTGAAGCTTTCTTT.

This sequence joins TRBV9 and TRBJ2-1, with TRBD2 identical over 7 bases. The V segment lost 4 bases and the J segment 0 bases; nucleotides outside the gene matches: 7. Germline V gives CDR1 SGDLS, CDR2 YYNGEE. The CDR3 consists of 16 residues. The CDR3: CASSSPSGSSYNEQFF. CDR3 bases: TGTGCCAGCAGCTCCCCTAGCGGTAGCTCCTACAATGAGCAGTTCTTC.

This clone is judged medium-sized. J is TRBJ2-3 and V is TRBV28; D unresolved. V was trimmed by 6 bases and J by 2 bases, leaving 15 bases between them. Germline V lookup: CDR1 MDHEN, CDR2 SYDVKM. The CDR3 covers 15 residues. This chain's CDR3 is CASSSPPGLTDTQYF. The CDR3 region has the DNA TGTGCCAGCAGCTCCCCACCGGGTCTCACAGATACGCAGTATTTT. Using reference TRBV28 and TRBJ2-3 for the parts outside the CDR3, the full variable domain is DVKVTQSSRYLVKRTGEKVFLECVQDMDHENMFWYRQDPGLGLRLIYFSYDVKMKEKGDIPEGYSVSREKKERFSLILESASTNQTSMYLCASSSPPGLTDTQYFGPGTRLTVL.

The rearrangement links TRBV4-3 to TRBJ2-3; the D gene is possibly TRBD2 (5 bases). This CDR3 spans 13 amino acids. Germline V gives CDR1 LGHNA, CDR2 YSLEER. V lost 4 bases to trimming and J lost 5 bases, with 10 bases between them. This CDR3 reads CASSRGRGDTQYF. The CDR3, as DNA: TGCGCCAGCAGCCGAGGGCGCGGAGATACGCAGTATTTT.

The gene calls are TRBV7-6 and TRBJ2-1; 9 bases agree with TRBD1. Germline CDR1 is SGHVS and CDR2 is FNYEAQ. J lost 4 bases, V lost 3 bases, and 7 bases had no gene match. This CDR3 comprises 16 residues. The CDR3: CASSFPYRGRYNEQFF. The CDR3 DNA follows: TGTGCCAGCAGCTTTCCATACAGGGGGCGTTACAATGAGCAGTTCTTC.

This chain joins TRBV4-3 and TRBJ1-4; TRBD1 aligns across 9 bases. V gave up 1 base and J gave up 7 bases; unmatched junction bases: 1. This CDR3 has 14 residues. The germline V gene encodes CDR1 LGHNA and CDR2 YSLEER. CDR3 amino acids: CASSQGTGAEKLFF. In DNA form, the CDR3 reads TGCGCCAGCAGCCAAGGGACAGGGGCTGAAAAACTGTTTTTT.

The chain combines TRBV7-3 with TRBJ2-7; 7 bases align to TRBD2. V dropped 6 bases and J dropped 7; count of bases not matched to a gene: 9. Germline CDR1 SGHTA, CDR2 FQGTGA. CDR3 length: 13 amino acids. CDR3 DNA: TGTGCCAGCAGTCCCGAGGGAGGGTTGGAGCAGTACTTC. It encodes CASSPEGGLEQYF.

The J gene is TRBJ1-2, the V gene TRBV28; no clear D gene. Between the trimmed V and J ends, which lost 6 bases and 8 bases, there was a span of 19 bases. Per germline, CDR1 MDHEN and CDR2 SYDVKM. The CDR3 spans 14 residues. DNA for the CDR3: TGTGCCAGCAGCCCACCTCACTCTTTAACCGGCTACACCTTC. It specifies CASSPPHSLTGYTF.

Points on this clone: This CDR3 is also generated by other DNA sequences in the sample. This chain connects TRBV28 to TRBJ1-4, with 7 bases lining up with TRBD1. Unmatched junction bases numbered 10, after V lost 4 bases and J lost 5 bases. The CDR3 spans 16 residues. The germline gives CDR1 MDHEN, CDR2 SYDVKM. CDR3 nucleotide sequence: TGTGCCAGCAGTTCCCTCGCAGGACAGGAAAATGAAAAACTGTTTTTT. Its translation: CASSSLAGQENEKLFF.

DNA of the CDR3: TGTGCCAGCAGCCAAGTAGTTAATCAGCCCCAGCATTTT. This sequence encodes CASSQVVNQPQHF. The V call is TRBV4-2, the J call TRBJ1-5; D gene unclear. CDR1 is LGHNA and CDR2 is YNFKEQ in the germline V gene. Trimming shortened V by 1 base and J by 4 bases, and 5 bases separated the two germline ends. This CDR3 contains 13 residues.

CDR3 DNA: TGTGCCAGTACAGGGGCCCCGGGGGCCAACGTCCTGACTTTC. Protein: CASTGAPGANVLTF. This chain links TRBV19 with TRBJ2-6; D might be TRBD1 (6 bases). Germline loops: CDR1 LNHDA, CDR2 SQIVND (reference sequence). With 7 bases removed from V and 4 bases from J, the gap between germline ends came to 11 bases. This CDR3 region has 14 residues. Filled out from reference TRBV19 and TRBJ2-6, the complete variable domain reads DGGITQSPKYLFRKEGQNVTLSCEQNLNHDAMYWYRQDPGQGLRLIYYSQIVNDFQKGDIAEGYSVSREKKESFPLTVTSAQKNPTAFYLCASTGAPGANVLTFGAGSRLTVL.

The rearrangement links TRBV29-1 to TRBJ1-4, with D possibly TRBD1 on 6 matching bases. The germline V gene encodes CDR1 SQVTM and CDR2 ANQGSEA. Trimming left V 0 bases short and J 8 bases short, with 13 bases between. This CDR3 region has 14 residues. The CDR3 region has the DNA TGCAGCGTTGAAGACCCAGGGGAAGGCGAAAAACTGTTTTTT. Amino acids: CSVEDPGEGEKLFF.

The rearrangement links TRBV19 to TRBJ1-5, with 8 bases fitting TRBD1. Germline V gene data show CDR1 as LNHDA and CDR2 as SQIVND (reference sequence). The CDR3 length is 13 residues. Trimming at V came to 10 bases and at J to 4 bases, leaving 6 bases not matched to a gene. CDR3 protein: CATAGTGNQPQHF. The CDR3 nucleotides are TGTGCCACGGCCGGGACAGGAAATCAGCCCCAGCATTTT.

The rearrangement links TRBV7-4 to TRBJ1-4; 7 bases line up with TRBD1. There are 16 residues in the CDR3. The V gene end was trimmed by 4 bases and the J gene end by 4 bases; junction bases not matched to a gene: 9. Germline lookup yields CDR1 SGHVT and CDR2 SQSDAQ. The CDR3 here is CASSSNKGQSNEKLFF. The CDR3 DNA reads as TGTGCCAGCAGCTCTAATAAGGGACAGAGTAATGAAAAACTGTTTTTT. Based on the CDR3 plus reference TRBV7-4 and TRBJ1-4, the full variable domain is GAGVSQSPRYKVAKRGRDVALRCDSISGHVTLYWYRQTLGQGSEVLTYSQSDAQRDKSGRPSGRFSAERPERSVSTLKIQRTEQGDSAVYLCASSSNKGQSNEKLFFGSGTQLSVL.

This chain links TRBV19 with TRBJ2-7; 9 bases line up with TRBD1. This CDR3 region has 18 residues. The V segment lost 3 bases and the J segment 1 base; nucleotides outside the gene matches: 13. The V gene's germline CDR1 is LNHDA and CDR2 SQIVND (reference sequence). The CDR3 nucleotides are TGTGCCAGTAGTATCTCGTATCGTCCCGGACAGGGGTCCTACGAGCAGTACTTC. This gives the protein CASSISYRPGQGSYEQYF.

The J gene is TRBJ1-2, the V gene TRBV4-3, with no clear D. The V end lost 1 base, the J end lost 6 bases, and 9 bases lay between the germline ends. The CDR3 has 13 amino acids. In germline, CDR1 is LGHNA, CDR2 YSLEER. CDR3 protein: CASSQGREDGYTF. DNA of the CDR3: TGCGCCAGCAGCCAAGGACGGGAGGATGGCTACACCTTC.

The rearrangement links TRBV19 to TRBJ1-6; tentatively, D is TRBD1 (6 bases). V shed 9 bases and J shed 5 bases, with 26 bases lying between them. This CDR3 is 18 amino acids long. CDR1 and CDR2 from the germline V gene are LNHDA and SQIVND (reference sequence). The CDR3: CASPGAGSPQRDNSPLHF. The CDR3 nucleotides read TGTGCCAGCCCAGGGGCAGGGTCCCCCCAAAGAGATAATTCACCCCTCCACTTT.

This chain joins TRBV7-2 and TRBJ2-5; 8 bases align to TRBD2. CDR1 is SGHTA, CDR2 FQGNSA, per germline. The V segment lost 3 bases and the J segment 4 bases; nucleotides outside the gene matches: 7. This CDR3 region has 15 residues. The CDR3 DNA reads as TGTGCCAGCAGCTTGAACGGGGGGGCTGGAGAGACCCAGTACTTC. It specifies CASSLNGGAGETQYF.

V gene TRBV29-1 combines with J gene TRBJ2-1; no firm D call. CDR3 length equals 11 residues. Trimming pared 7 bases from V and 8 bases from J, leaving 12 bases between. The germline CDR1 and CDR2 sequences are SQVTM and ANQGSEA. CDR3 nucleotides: TGCAGCGGTAGCAACGGAGATGAGCAGTTCTTC. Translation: CSGSNGDEQFF.

The CDR3 spells CARGGPSGETPETQYF. The CDR3 DNA is TGTGCCAGAGGGGGGCCTAGCGGGGAAACGCCGGAGACCCAGTACTTC. The V call is TRBV5-4, the J call TRBJ2-5; TRBD2 agrees at 9 bases. The CDR3 contains 16 residues. Germline loops: CDR1 SGHNT, CDR2 YYREEE (reference sequence). Germline trimming cut 8 bases from V and 5 bases from J; bases unmatched to any gene: 16.